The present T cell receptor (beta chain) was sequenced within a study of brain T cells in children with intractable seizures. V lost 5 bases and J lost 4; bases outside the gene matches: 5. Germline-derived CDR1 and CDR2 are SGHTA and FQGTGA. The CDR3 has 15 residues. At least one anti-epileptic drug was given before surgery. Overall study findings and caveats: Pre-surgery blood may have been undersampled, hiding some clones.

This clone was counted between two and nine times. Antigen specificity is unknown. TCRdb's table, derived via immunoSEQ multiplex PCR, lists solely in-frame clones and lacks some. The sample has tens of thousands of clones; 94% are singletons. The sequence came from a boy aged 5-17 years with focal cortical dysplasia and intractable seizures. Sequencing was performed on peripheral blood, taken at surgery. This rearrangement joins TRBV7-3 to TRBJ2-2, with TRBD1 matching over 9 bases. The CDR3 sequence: CASSPTGGGTGELFF. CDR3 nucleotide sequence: TGTGCCAGCAGCCCCACAGGGGGCGGCACCGGGGAGCTGTTTTTT.